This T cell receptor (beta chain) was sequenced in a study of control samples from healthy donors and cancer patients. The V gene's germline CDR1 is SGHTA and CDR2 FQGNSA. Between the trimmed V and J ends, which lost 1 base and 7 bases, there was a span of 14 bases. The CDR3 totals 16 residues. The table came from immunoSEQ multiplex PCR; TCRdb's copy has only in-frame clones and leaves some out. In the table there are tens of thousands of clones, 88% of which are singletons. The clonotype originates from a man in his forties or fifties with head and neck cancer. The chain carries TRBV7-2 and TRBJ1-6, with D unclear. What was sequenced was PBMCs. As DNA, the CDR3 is TGTGCCAGCAGCTTAGAGGTCGGGCTTCGCAATTCACCCCTCCACTTT. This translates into CASSLEVGLRNSPLHF.